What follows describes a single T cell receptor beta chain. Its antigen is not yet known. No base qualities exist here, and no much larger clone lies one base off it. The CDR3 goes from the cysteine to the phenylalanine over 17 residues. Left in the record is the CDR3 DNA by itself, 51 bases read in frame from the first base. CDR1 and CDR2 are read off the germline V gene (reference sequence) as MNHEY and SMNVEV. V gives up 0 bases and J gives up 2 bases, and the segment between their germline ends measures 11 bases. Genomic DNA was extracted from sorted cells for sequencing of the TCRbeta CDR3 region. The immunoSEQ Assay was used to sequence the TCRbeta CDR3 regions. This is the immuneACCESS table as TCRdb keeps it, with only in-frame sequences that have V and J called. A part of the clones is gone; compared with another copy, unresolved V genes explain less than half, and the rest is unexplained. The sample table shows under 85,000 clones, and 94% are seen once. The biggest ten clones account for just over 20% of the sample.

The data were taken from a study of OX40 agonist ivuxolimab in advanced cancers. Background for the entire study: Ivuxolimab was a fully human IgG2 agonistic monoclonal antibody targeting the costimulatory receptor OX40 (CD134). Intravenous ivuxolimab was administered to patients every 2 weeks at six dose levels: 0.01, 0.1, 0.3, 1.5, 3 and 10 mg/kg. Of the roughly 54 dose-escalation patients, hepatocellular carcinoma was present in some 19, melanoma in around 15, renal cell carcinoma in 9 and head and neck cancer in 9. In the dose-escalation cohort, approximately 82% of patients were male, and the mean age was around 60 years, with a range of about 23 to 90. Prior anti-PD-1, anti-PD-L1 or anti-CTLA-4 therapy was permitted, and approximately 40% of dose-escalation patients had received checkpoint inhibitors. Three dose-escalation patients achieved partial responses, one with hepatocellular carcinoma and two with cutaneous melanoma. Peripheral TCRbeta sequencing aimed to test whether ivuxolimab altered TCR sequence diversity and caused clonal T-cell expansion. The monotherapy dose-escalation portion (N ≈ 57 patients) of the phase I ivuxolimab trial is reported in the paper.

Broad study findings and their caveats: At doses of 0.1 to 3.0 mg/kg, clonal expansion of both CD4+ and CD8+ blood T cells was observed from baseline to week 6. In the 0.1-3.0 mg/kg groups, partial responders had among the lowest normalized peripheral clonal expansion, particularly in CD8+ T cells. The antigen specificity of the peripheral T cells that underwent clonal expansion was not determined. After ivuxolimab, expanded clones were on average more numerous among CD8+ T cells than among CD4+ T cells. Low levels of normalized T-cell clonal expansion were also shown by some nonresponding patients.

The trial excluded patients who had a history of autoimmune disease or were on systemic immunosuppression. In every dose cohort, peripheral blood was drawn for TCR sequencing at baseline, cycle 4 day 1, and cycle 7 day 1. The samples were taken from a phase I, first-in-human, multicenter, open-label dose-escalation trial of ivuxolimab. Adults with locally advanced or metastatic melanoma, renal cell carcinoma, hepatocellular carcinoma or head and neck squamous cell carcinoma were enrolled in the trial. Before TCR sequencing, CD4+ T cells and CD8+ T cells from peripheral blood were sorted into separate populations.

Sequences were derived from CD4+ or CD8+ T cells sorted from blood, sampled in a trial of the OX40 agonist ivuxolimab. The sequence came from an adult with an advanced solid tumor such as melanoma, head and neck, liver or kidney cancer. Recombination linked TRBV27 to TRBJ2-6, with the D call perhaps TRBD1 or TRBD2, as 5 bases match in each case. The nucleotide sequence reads TGTGCCAGCAGTTTATCGGGGACCCGACCTGGGGCCAACGTCCTGACTTTC. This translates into CASSLSGTRPGANVLTF.